This T cell receptor beta chain was sequenced during a study of blood T cell repertoires in COVID-19. This CDR3 contains 15 residues. Germline V gives CDR1 SNHLY, CDR2 FYNNEI. Unmatched junction bases numbered 7, after V lost 3 bases and J lost 4 bases. Recruits, aged roughly 18 to 95 years, lived in 20 to 30 US areas. Participants were placed into cohorts based on the clinical history they reported. Before being deemed recovered, Cohort 3 donors had two negative PCRs, clearance, or symptom resolution. Original analysis: Cell counts per sample came from amplifying reference gene primers. Using immunoSEQ multiplex PCR, the repertoire was profiled, and TCRdb retains in-frame clones only, with some absent. That table furnishes V, J and clone size, whereas the DNA furnished D and trimming. The sample consists of hundreds of thousands of clones, around 90% of them appearing once.

The TCR comes from a man under 40 who had recovered from COVID-19. This chain connects TRBV2 to TRBJ1-2; 8 positions agree with TRBD1. Sequencing used PBMCs or T cells enriched from blood (not recorded which). CDR3 sequence reads: CASSDPGGLGYGYTF. In nucleotides, the CDR3 is TGTGCCAGCAGTGATCCAGGGGGCTTGGGCTATGGCTACACCTTC.